Presented here are 29 T cell receptor beta chains from one specimen sequenced in a study of CD8+ T cells in alopecia areata. RNA extraction and reverse transcription yielded cDNA as sequencing template. TCRdb keeps only in-frame clones here, not all; method: immunoSEQ multiplex PCR. The data contain roughly 170,000 clones, 58% of them singletons. Treatment specified: oral pan-JAK inhibitor, 5-10 mg twice daily. The sequenced sample was CD8+ T cells sorted from blood, obtained at week 24, from a patient treated with tofacitinib. The receptors originated from a human donor with alopecia areata.

The chain is built from TRBV6-5 and TRBJ2-2; D perhaps matches TRBD2 (5 bases). CDR1 is MNHEY, CDR2 SVGAGI, per germline. Trimming left V 1 base short and J 0 bases short, with 6 bases between. The CDR3 length is 15 residues. For the CDR3, the DNA is TGTGCCAGCAGTTACTTCGGGGCGAACACCGGGGAGCTGTTTTTT. Its protein product is CASSYFGANTGELFF.

The chain uses TRBV7-9 and TRBJ1-1; D possibly corresponds to TRBD1 (6 bases). The V end lost 4 bases, the J end lost 6 bases, and 21 bases lay between the germline ends. The V gene's germline CDR1 is SEHNR and CDR2 FQNEAQ (reference sequence). This CDR3 is built from 16 residues. CDR3 region: CASSSRDTRIYAEAFF. The CDR3 nucleotides are TGTGCCAGCAGCTCCCGGGACACCCGCATTTACGCTGAAGCTTTCTTT.

This chain joins TRBV9 and TRBJ1-2; D remains unclear. Germline-derived CDR1 and CDR2 are SGDLS and YYNGEE. The CDR3 has 13 amino acids. V was pared by 3 bases and J by 3 bases, with 9 bases between. CDR3 in amino acids: CASSAQSYYGYTF. For the CDR3, the DNA is TGTGCCAGCAGCGCACAGTCGTACTATGGCTACACCTTC. The whole variable domain, remainder taken from reference TRBV9 and TRBJ1-2, is DSGVTQTPKHLITATGQRVTLRCSPRSGDLSVYWYQQSLDQGLQFLIQYYNGEERAKGNILERFSAQQFPDLHSELNLSSLELGDSALYFCASSAQSYYGYTFGSGTRLTVV.

CDR3 sequence reads: CASSHKQGWDGELFF. The CDR3 coding sequence is TGTGCCAGCAGCCATAAACAGGGCTGGGACGGGGAGCTGTTTTTT. This chain connects TRBV4-2 to TRBJ2-2; weak D call: TRBD1 (6 bases). The V end lost 3 bases, the J end lost 7 bases, and 15 bases lay between the germline ends. The CDR3 extends over 15 amino acids. In germline, CDR1 is LGHNA, CDR2 YNFKEQ.

V gene TRBV4-1 combines with J gene TRBJ1-5, with D perhaps matching TRBD1 (6 bases). The V gene lost 4 bases and the J gene lost 2 bases, with 12 bases spanning the gap. This CDR3 comprises 15 residues. Germline-derived CDR1 and CDR2 are MGHRA and YSYEKL. The chain's CDR3 is CASSLKGGGNQPQHF. The CDR3 nucleotides are TGCGCCAGCAGCCTGAAAGGGGGGGGCAATCAGCCCCAGCATTTT.

V is TRBV6-5 and J is TRBJ1-5; D unclear. Germline CDR1 reads MNHEY; CDR2 reads SVGAGI. Trimming left V 4 bases short and J 4 bases short, with 17 bases between. This CDR3 has 16 amino acids. CDR3 DNA sequence: TGTGCCAGCAGTTTCGGGCCATTTGGCAAGAATCAGCCCCAGCATTTT. Translating gives CASSFGPFGKNQPQHF.

The V and J genes are TRBV9 and TRBJ2-7, with D uncertain. V lost 0 bases, J lost 3 bases, and 1 base lay in between. The CDR3 has 11 amino acids. CDR1 is SGDLS and CDR2 is YYNGEE in the germline V gene. In nucleotides, the CDR3 is TGTGCCAGCAGCGTAGGCTACGAGCAGTACTTC. Its translation: CASSVGYEQYF. The whole variable domain, remainder taken from reference TRBV9 and TRBJ2-7, is DSGVTQTPKHLITATGQRVTLRCSPRSGDLSVYWYQQSLDQGLQFLIQYYNGEERAKGNILERFSAQQFPDLHSELNLSSLELGDSALYFCASSVGYEQYFGPGTRLTVT.

This rearrangement joins TRBV30 to TRBJ1-3; D unresolved. The ends were cut back, 1 base at V and 5 bases at J, with 3 bases in the middle. Per germline, CDR1 GTSNPN and CDR2 SVGIG (reference sequence). The CDR3 covers 11 residues. Written as DNA, the CDR3 is TGTGCCTGGAGTGATCGAAACACCATATATTTT. Translating it yields CAWSDRNTIYF.

This clone was found a few times. Other DNA variants within this sample encode the same CDR3. The genes are TRBV11-2 and TRBJ2-5; no firm D call. CDR1 and CDR2 from the germline V gene are SGHAT and FQNNGV. CDR3 length: 12 residues. V gave up 1 base and J gave up 5 bases, with 5 bases separating them. The DNA of the CDR3 is TGTGCCAGCAGCTTAGGGTGGGAGACCCAGTACTTC. It is translated as CASSLGWETQYF.

This clone appeared a few times. CDR3 sequence reads: CASSQRTSGTYEQYF. The DNA for the CDR3 is TGTGCCAGCAGCCAGAGGACTAGCGGAACATACGAGCAGTACTTC. The V call is TRBV4-2, the J call TRBJ2-7; TRBD2 agrees at 10 bases. V lost 3 bases, J lost 4 bases, and 6 bases stayed unmatched. This CDR3 has 15 residues. The V gene's germline CDR1 is LGHNA and CDR2 YNFKEQ.

The chain recombines TRBV14 with TRBJ1-2, with a weak D call TRBD1 (6 bases). V was clipped by 1 base and J by 3 bases, with 12 bases between them. Germline V lookup: CDR1 SGHDN, CDR2 FVKESK. The CDR3 length is 15 residues. The CDR3, as DNA: TGTGCCAGCAGCCAAGGGTTTCCAGGGGACTATGGCTACACCTTC. The encoded protein is CASSQGFPGDYGYTF.

V gene TRBV9 combines with J gene TRBJ2-3; D remains unclear. CDR3 length: 15 amino acids. Germline V gene data show CDR1 as SGDLS and CDR2 as YYNGEE. V lost 4 bases and J 0 bases, leaving 12 bases between the germline ends. The CDR3 loop reads CASSPHGGSTDTQYF. CDR3 nucleotides: TGTGCCAGCAGCCCCCATGGCGGAAGCACAGATACGCAGTATTTT.

This clone is deemed medium-sized (0.01 to 0.1%). J is TRBJ2-1 and V is TRBV7-9, with TRBD2 identical over 8 bases. J lost 5 bases, V lost 10 bases, and 19 bases had no gene match. CDR1 and CDR2 from the germline V gene are SEHNR and FQNEAQ (reference sequence). The CDR3 has 17 residues. The CDR3 reads CATALQGSSGPHNEQFF. CDR3 DNA sequence: TGTGCCACCGCACTCCAGGGCTCTAGCGGGCCTCACAATGAGCAGTTCTTC.

V and J are TRBV13 and TRBJ1-2; D is undetermined. V shed 0 bases and J shed 3 bases, with 14 bases lying between them. The CDR3 totals 16 residues. Germline assignment: CDR1 PRHDT and CDR2 FYEKMQ (reference sequence). The CDR3 nucleotides are TGTGCCAGCAGCTTAGGTACAGCGCCTCCCTACTATGGCTACACCTTC. It translates to CASSLGTAPPYYGYTF.

A few counts support this clone. The CDR3 spells CATSTRWVYNEQFF. The CDR3, as DNA: TGTGCCACCAGCACACGTTGGGTATACAATGAGCAGTTCTTC. V and J are TRBV15 and TRBJ2-1; D unclear. The CDR3 covers 14 residues. Per the germline V gene, CDR1 is LNHNV and CDR2 is YYDKDF (reference sequence). V was pared by 4 bases and J by 4 bases, with 11 bases between.

With regard to this clone: The same CDR3 also results from other DNA sequences found in this sample. The CDR3 spells CASSLDGRGQPQHF. The CDR3 nucleotides are TGTGCCAGCAGCTTAGACGGTAGAGGTCAGCCCCAGCATTTT. This rearrangement joins TRBV7-9 to TRBJ1-5; D is ambiguous. V lost 1 base, J lost 6 bases, and 10 bases lay in between. Germline lookup yields CDR1 SEHNR and CDR2 FQNEAQ (reference sequence). CDR3 length: 14 amino acids.

In the case of this clone: This sample includes further DNA sequences coding for the same CDR3. The CDR3 DNA reads as TGTGCCTGGAGTAGGGGTACTGAAGCTTTCTTT. This encodes CAWSRGTEAFF. This chain links TRBV30 with TRBJ1-1, with D tentatively TRBD1 (5 bases). V was trimmed by 2 bases and J by 5 bases, leaving 6 bases between them. CDR3 length equals 11 residues. Germline V gives CDR1 GTSNPN, CDR2 SVGIG (reference sequence).

The V call is TRBV2, the J call TRBJ2-3; D perhaps matches TRBD1 (6 bases). CDR3 length: 15 residues. Germline CDR1 reads SNHLY; CDR2 reads FYNNEI. Trimming removed 6 bases at V and 0 bases at J, with 13 bases between. This CDR3 reads CASSPGTFSTDTQYF. The DNA for the CDR3 is TGTGCCAGCAGCCCCGGGACATTCAGCACAGATACGCAGTATTTT.

The chain employs TRBV4-1 and TRBJ2-1; no clear D. The CDR3 covers 17 residues. Germline values: CDR1 MGHRA, CDR2 YSYEKL. Trimming took off 0 bases at V and 0 bases at J, with 12 bases between the two ends. CDR3 sequence: CASSQDHPASSYNEQFF. CDR3 sequence (DNA): TGCGCCAGCAGCCAAGATCATCCGGCTAGCTCCTACAATGAGCAGTTCTTC.

The gene calls are TRBV6-5 and TRBJ1-2; D gene ambiguous. This CDR3 spans 14 amino acids. Looked up from germline, CDR1 is MNHEY and CDR2 is SVGAGI. Trimming stripped 2 bases from V and 0 bases from J, with 7 bases between. CDR3 region: CASSYQAANYGYTF. The CDR3 DNA sequence: TGTGCCAGCAGTTACCAGGCGGCTAACTATGGCTACACCTTC.

V and J are TRBV2 and TRBJ2-3, with D perhaps TRBD1 or TRBD2 (5 bases each). The CDR3 covers 15 residues. V lost 6 bases and J 4 bases, leaving 17 bases between the germline ends. Germline assignment: CDR1 SNHLY and CDR2 FYNNEI. The CDR3 sequence is CASSHSGQVPDTQYF. CDR3 nucleotides: TGTGCCAGCAGCCACTCGGGGCAGGTTCCAGATACGCAGTATTTT. The full variable domain, with the rest looked up from reference TRBV2 and TRBJ2-3, is EPEVTQTPSHQVTQMGQEVILRCVPISNHLYFYWYRQILGQKVEFLVSFYNNEISEKSEIFDDQFSVERPDGSNFTLKIRSTKLEDSAMYFCASSHSGQVPDTQYFGPGTRLTVL.

The rearrangement links TRBV5-1 to TRBJ1-2; TRBD1 agrees at 7 bases. From germline, CDR1 is SGHRS and CDR2 YFSETQ. This CDR3 has 15 residues. V lost 6 bases, J lost 4 bases, and 12 bases stayed unmatched. In DNA form, the CDR3 reads TGCGCCAGCACCCCCCTCGACAGGGCTGGCTATGGCTACACCTTC. This gives the protein CASTPLDRAGYGYTF.

The chain links TRBV5-1 to TRBJ1-4, with 10 bases lining up with TRBD1. Germline-derived CDR1 and CDR2 are SGHRS and YFSETQ. CDR3 length: 14 amino acids. V lost 3 bases to trimming and J lost 8 bases; unmatched junction nucleotides: 4. The CDR3 coding sequence is TGCGCCAGCAGCTCGGGACAGGGGATCGAAAAACTGTTTTTT. It codes for CASSSGQGIEKLFF.

This chain connects TRBV29-1 to TRBJ1-2, with 10 bases lining up with TRBD1. The germline V gene encodes CDR1 SQVTM and CDR2 ANQGSEA. The CDR3 totals 15 residues. Unmatched junction bases numbered 9, after V lost 6 bases and J lost 2 bases. The CDR3 spells CSVPGQGEYNYGYTF. The CDR3 region has the DNA TGCAGCGTACCCGGACAGGGGGAGTACAACTATGGCTACACCTTC.

This CDR3 is CAVRGVTGGRPYGYTF. The DNA for the CDR3 is TGTGCCGTGAGGGGAGTGACAGGCGGGAGGCCTTATGGCTACACCTTC. The J gene is TRBJ1-2, the V gene TRBV10-3; perhaps TRBD1 as D (6 bases). CDR1 is ENHRY and CDR2 is SYGVKD in the germline V gene. The CDR3 runs 16 residues. Deletions cut 11 bases from V and 5 bases from J, with 27 bases between.

The chain joins TRBV29-1 to TRBJ1-2; no firm D call. The CDR3 consists of 14 residues. The germline V and J ends were trimmed by 2 bases and 2 bases, with 12 bases remaining between them. Germline V gene sequence: CDR1 SQVTM, CDR2 ANQGSEA. Written as DNA, the CDR3 is TGCAGCGTTGAACTTAACGGTTTCAACTATGGCTACACCTTC. Translating it yields CSVELNGFNYGYTF.

This chain uses TRBV27 with TRBJ1-2; D unresolved. CDR3 length: 13 residues. Germline V lookup: CDR1 MNHEY, CDR2 SMNVEV (reference sequence). V lost 6 bases to trimming and J lost 5 bases, with 13 bases between them. Here the CDR3 DNA reads TGTGCCAGCAGCAACCGACGGTCTTATGGCTACACCTTC. Its translation is CASSNRRSYGYTF.

This chain connects TRBV29-1 to TRBJ2-4; 9 bases line up with TRBD1. After removal of 6 bases from V and 2 bases from J, the junction contained 8 bases not matched to a gene. From germline, CDR1 is SQVTM and CDR2 ANQGSEA. CDR3 length equals 15 residues. The chain's CDR3 is CSVPGTGRTKNIQYF. CDR3 sequence (DNA): TGCAGCGTCCCCGGGACAGGGAGGACCAAAAACATTCAGTACTTC.

This clone was detected only a few times. The chain combines TRBV6-1 with TRBJ1-2, with 8 positions matching TRBD1. V lost 9 bases to trimming and J lost 6 bases; unmatched junction nucleotides: 6. The CDR3 contains 12 residues. Germline CDR1 is MNHNS and CDR2 is SASEGT. The CDR3 nucleotides are TGTGCCAGTCTGGGACAGGATCATGGCTACACCTTC. The encoded protein is CASLGQDHGYTF.